This T cell receptor beta chain was sequenced in a study of graft-versus-host responses after intestinal transplantation. The study, taken as a whole, reports: Marrow from the recipient contained GvH clones, some of which had appeared first in ileum or blood.

Repertoires were generated with immunoSEQ multiplex PCR, while TCRdb's copy carries only in-frame clones and drops some. The sample includes approximately 18,000 clones, over 90% of them seen just once. Remarks on this clone: Its antigen is not identified.

Sequencing was performed on PBMCs, taken 23 days after intestinal transplant. The TCR comes from a human patient who received an intestinal transplant, so some T cells may come from the graft donor.

For the CDR3, the DNA is TGTGCCATCAGTGAGGACTGGGCTAGCGGGAGGGCCTACGAGCAGTACTTC. Amino acid sequence: CAISEDWASGRAYEQYF. The rearrangement links TRBV10-3 to TRBJ2-7; the match to TRBD2 covers 12 bases. The length of the CDR3 is 17 residues. Germline values: CDR1 ENHRY, CDR2 SYGVKD. With V trimmed by 2 bases and J by 2 bases, 7 bases remained unmatched.